This TCR beta chain was sequenced during a study of pediatric ulcerative colitis. The overall study: Seven or eight patients showed pancolitis and two showed left-sided colitis. The study's findings and limits: All ulcerative colitis patients, but no controls, carried a couple of rectal clonotypes.

The survey-level immunoSEQ assay was used. Samples were sequenced at Survey level, maximum 500,000 reads. Measured with immunoSEQ multiplex PCR; TCRdb has only the in-frame clones, and not every one. The sample includes 30,000 to 40,000 clones, about 81% of them seen just once. To note about this clone: What it recognizes is unknown.

During colonoscopy, one to two rectal pinch biopsies were collected. The CDR3 spans 16 residues. Germline CDR1 reads SNHLY; CDR2 reads FYNNEI. Trimming left V 10 bases short and J 2 bases short, with 18 bases between. This TCR was recovered from a boy between 5 and 17 years old with mild ulcerative colitis. Specimen: gut tissue. The chain couples TRBV2 to TRBJ1-6; D might be TRBD1 (5 bases). This chain's CDR3 is CATSGLGAAYNSPLHF. The CDR3 nucleotides read TGTGCCACCTCAGGGCTGGGTGCCGCCTATAATTCACCCCTCCACTTT. Filled out from reference TRBV2 and TRBJ1-6, the complete variable domain reads EPEVTQTPSHQVTQMGQEVILRCVPISNHLYFYWYRQILGQKVEFLVSFYNNEISEKSEIFDDQFSVERPDGSNFTLKIRSTKLEDSAMYFCATSGLGAAYNSPLHFGNGTRLTVT.